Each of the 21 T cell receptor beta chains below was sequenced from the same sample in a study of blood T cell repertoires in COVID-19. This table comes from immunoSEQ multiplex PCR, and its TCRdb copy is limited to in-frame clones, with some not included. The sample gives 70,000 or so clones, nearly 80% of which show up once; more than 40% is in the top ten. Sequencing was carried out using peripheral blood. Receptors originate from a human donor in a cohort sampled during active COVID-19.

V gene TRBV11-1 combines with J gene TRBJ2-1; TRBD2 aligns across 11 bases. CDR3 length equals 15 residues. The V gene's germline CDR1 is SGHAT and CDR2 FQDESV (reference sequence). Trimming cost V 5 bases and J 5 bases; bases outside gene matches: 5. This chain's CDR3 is CASSTSGGAHNEQFF. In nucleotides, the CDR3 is TGTGCCAGCAGCACTAGCGGGGGCGCACACAATGAGCAGTTCTTC.

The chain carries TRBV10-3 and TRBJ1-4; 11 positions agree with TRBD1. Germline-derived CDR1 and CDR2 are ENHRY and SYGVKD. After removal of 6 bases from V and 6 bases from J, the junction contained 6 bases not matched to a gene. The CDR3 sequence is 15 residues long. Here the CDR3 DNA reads TGTGCCATCAGGAGAGGGACAGGGGGTGATGAAAAACTGTTTTTT. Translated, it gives CAIRRGTGGDEKLFF.

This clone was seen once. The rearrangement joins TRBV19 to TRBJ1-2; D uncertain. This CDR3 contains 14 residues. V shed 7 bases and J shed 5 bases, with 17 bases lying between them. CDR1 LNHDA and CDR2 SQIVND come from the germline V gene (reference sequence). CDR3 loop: CASTRRETGYGYTF. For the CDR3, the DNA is TGTGCCAGTACACGCCGGGAAACCGGGTATGGCTACACCTTC.

The DNA for the CDR3 is TGTGCCAGCAAAGATCGGAGGCTAGCGGGAGGAACCTACGAGCAGTACTTC. This sequence encodes CASKDRRLAGGTYEQYF. The chain uses TRBV11-2 and TRBJ2-7, with 11 bases lining up with TRBD2. Germline values: CDR1 SGHAT, CDR2 FQNNGV. Trimming removed 7 bases from V and 2 bases from J; junction bases left unmatched: 13. There are 17 residues in the CDR3.

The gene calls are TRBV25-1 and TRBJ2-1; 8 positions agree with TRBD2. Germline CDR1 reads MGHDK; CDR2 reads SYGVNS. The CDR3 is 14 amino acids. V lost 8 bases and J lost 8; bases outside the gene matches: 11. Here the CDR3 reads CASARPGGVHEQFF. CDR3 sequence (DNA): TGTGCCAGCGCTCGCCCGGGGGGGGTCCATGAGCAGTTCTTC.

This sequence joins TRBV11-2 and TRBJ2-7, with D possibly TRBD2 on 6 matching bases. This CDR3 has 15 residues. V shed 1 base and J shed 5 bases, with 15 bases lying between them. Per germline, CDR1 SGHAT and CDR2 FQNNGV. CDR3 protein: CASSLAPGSLNEQYF. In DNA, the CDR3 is TGTGCCAGCAGCTTAGCTCCCGGGAGTCTCAACGAGCAGTACTTC.

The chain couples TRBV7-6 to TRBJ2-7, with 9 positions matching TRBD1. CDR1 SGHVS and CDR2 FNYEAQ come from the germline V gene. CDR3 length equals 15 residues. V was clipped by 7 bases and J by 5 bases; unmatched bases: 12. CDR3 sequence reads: CASTERGDRANEQYF. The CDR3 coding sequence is TGTGCCAGCACCGAAAGGGGGGACAGGGCCAACGAGCAGTACTTC.

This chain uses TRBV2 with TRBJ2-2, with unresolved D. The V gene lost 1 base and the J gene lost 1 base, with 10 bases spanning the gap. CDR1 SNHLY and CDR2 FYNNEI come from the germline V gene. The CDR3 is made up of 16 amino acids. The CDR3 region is CASSEDGVMNTGELFF. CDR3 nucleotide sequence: TGTGCCAGCAGTGAAGACGGTGTTATGAACACCGGGGAGCTGTTTTTT.

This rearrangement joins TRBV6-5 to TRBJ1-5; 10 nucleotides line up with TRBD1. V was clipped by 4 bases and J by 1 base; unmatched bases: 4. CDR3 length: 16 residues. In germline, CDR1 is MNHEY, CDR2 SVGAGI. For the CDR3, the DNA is TGTGCCAGCAGTTCGCGGACAGGGGGGAGCAATCAGCCCCAGCATTTT. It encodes CASSSRTGGSNQPQHF.

The CDR3 bases are TGCAGTGTCCCTACCTACGAGCAGTACTTC. Translation: CSVPTYEQYF. V is TRBV20-1 and J is TRBJ2-7; D gene unclear. V was pared by 7 bases and J by 2 bases, with 6 bases between. There are 10 residues in the CDR3. Germline assignment: CDR1 DFQATT and CDR2 SNEGSKA (reference sequence).

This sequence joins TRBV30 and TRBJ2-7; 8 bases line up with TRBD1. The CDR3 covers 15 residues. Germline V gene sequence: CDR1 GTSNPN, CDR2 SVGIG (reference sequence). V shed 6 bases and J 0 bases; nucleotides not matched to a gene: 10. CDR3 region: CACLSRTGSSYEQYF. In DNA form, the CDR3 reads TGTGCCTGCCTGAGCCGGACAGGGAGCTCCTACGAGCAGTACTTC. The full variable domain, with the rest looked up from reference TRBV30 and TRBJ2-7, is SQTIHQWPATLVQPVGSPLSLECTVEGTSNPNLYWYRQAAGRGLQLLFYSVGIGQISSEVPQNLSASRPQDRQFILSSKKLLLSDSGFYLCACLSRTGSSYEQYFGPGTRLTVT.

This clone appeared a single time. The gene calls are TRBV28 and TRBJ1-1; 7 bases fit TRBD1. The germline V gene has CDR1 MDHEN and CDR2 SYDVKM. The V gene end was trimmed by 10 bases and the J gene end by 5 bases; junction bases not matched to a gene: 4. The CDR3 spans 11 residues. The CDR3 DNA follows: TGTGCCACAACAGGGGTAACTGAAGCTTTCTTT. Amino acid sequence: CATTGVTEAFF.

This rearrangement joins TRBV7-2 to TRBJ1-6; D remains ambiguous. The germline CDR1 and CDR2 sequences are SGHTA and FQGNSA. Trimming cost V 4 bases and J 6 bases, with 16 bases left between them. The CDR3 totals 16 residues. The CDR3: CASSSSMPSSNSPLHF. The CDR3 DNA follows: TGTGCCAGCAGCTCCTCCATGCCTAGTAGTAATTCACCCCTCCACTTT.

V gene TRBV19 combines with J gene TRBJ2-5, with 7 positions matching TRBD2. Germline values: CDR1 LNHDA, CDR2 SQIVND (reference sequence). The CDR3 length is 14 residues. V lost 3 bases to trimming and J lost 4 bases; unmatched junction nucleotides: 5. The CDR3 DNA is TGTGCCAGTAGTATGAAGGGGAGGGCAGAGACCCAGTACTTC. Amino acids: CASSMKGRAETQYF.

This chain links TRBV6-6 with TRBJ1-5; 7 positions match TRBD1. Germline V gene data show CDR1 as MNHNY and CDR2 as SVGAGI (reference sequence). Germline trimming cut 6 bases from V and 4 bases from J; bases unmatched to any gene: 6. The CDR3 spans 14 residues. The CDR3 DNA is TGTGCCAGCAGGCTCACAGGGGTAAATCAGCCCCAGCATTTT. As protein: CASRLTGVNQPQHF.

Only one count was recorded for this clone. CDR3 nucleotides: TGCGCCAGCAGCCCGCGAGGACAGAGAAGCGATGGCTACACCTTC. Amino acid sequence: CASSPRGQRSDGYTF. The chain recombines TRBV5-1 with TRBJ1-2; tentatively, D is TRBD1 (6 bases). From germline, CDR1 is SGHRS and CDR2 YFSETQ. The V gene lost 4 bases and the J gene lost 6 bases, with 19 bases spanning the gap. The CDR3 spans 15 residues.

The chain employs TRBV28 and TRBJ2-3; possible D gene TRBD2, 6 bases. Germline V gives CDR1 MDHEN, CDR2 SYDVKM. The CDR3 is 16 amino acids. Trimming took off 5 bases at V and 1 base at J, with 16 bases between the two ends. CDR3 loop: CASSPYTGLGTDTQYF. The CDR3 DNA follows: TGTGCCAGCAGTCCGTACACGGGACTGGGCACAGATACGCAGTATTTT.

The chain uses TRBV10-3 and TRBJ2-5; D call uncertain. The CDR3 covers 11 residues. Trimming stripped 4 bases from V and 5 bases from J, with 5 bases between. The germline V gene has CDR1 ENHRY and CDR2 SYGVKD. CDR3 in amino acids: CAISAMETQYF. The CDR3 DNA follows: TGTGCCATCAGTGCAATGGAGACCCAGTACTTC.

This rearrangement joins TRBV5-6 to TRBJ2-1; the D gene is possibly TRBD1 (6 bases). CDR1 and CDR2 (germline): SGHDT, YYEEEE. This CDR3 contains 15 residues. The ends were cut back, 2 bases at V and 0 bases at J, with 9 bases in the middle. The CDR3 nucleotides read TGTGCCAGCAGCTTCGGACAGAGCTCCTACAATGAGCAGTTCTTC. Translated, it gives CASSFGQSSYNEQFF.

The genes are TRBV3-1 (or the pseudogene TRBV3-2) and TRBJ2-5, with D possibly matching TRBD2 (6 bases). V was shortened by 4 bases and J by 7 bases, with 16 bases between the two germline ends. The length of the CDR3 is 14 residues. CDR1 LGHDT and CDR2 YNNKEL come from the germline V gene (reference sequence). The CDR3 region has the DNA TGTGCCAGCAGCCCCCGGACGGTGGGAGGGACCCAGTACTTC. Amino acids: CASSPRTVGGTQYF.

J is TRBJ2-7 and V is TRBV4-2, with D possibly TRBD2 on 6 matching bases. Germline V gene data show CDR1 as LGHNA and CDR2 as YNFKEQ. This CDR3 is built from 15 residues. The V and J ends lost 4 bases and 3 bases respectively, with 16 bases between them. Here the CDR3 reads CASSPLGREDYEQYF. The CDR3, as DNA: TGTGCCAGCAGCCCCCTCGGCAGGGAGGACTACGAGCAGTACTTC.